This T cell receptor (beta chain) is from a study of control samples from healthy donors and cancer patients. A single count supports this clone. Assay used: immunoSEQ multiplex PCR; TCRdb lists only in-frame clones, some missing. This table has just over 90,000 clones, about 88% appearing once. Germline V lookup: CDR1 SGHVS, CDR2 FQNEAQ. Trimming left V 5 bases short and J 3 bases short, with 13 bases between. The CDR3 sequence is 15 residues long. The origin of this receptor is a woman in her forties or fifties in good health. The V and J genes are TRBV7-8 and TRBJ1-4; no clear D gene. Sample: blood. The CDR3, as DNA: TGTGCCAGCAGCCCATGGAGGCTCTCTAATGAAAAACTGTTTTTT. It codes for CASSPWRLSNEKLFF.